These 29 T cell receptor beta chains came from one sample sequenced in a study of T-cell reconstitution after alpha-beta-depleted transplantation in children. The TCRbeta library was prepared with unique molecular identifiers. A single record per CDR3 protein comes from TCRdb applying MiXCR to the PCR reads. The sample includes 580,000 or so distinct CDR3 sequences, roughly 23% seen only once; the top ten take roughly 15%. The sample was PBMCs, mostly from graft donor cells, taken 360 days after TCRalphabeta/CD19-depleted stem cell transplant. The receptors stem from a boy under two years old who had a stem cell transplant for acute myeloid leukemia, so the T cells may come from the graft donor.

The rearrangement uses TRBV20-1 and TRBJ1-4; no definite D call. The CDR3 length is 15 residues. The V gene's germline CDR1 is DFQATT and CDR2 SNEGSKA (reference sequence). The V gene lost 0 bases and the J gene lost 2 bases, with 10 bases spanning the gap. CDR3 protein: CSARDWRATNEKLFF. DNA for the CDR3: TGCAGTGCTAGAGATTGGAGGGCCACTAATGAAAAACTGTTTTTT.

This clonotype was recorded many times. V and J are TRBV28 and TRBJ1-1; D not resolved. This CDR3 has 15 residues. V was shortened by 7 bases and J by 1 base, with 16 bases between the two germline ends. CDR1 MDHEN and CDR2 SYDVKM come from the germline V gene. This CDR3 reads CASTLSWAGNTEAFF. CDR3 coding DNA: TGTGCCAGCACCCTATCTTGGGCAGGGAACACTGAAGCTTTCTTT.

This clonotype was counted between two and nine times. The chain employs TRBV9 and TRBJ2-5; D might be TRBD2 (5 bases). Germline V gives CDR1 SGDLS, CDR2 YYNGEE. Trimming took 0 bases from V and 5 from J, leaving 14 bases between them. The CDR3 is 15 amino acids. CDR3 sequence reads: CASSVVGSPSETQYF. CDR3 nucleotides: TGTGCCAGCAGCGTAGTGGGGAGCCCGAGCGAGACCCAGTACTTC.

This clonotype occurred a few times. The chain employs TRBV7-2 and TRBJ1-2; D unresolved. This CDR3 has 14 amino acids. V lost 2 bases and J lost 5, with 12 bases in between. Germline V CDR1 and CDR2: SGHTA, FQGNSA. Here the CDR3 reads CASSLTPDSYGYTF. The CDR3 DNA is TGTGCCAGCAGCTTAACTCCGGACTCTTATGGCTACACCTTC.

This clonotype occurred many times. The V gene is TRBV29-1, the J gene TRBJ2-3; 8 bases line up with TRBD2. The CDR3 spans 12 residues. Germline CDR1 is SQVTM and CDR2 is ANQGSEA. The CDR3 is CNGRGPADTQYF. CDR3 sequence (DNA): TGCAACGGGAGGGGACCGGCAGATACGCAGTATTTT.

This clonotype was detected many times. The chain employs TRBV12-3 or TRBV12-4 and TRBJ1-4; TRBD1 is a possible D gene (6 bases). The CDR3 extends over 15 amino acids. Trimming took off 5 bases at V and 3 bases at J, with 13 bases between the two ends. The CDR3 DNA is TGTGCCAGCAGTGTCGGACAGTGGGCTAATGAAAAACTGTTTTTT. The encoded protein is CASSVGQWANEKLFF.

The chain uses TRBV5-1 and TRBJ1-2; possible D gene TRBD1, 6 bases. V was pared by 4 bases and J by 3 bases, with 19 bases between. The CDR3 is 16 residues long. Germline V gene sequence: CDR1 SGHRS, CDR2 YFSETQ. The CDR3 sequence is CASSQSATGTYYGYTF. In DNA, the CDR3 is TGCGCCAGCAGCCAATCGGCGACAGGAACCTACTATGGCTACACCTTC.

This clonotype came up many times. The chain carries TRBV11-2 and TRBJ2-7, with unresolved D. The V and J ends lost 5 bases and 4 bases respectively, with 15 bases between them. Germline CDR1 reads SGHAT; CDR2 reads FQNNGV. This CDR3 has 14 amino acids. This CDR3 reads CASSPRADPYEQYV. As DNA, the CDR3 is TGTGCCAGCAGCCCTCGGGCAGATCCTTACGAGCAGTACGTC.

This rearrangement joins TRBV5-1 to TRBJ1-6; no reliable D call. The CDR3 sequence is 16 residues long. The germline gives CDR1 SGHRS, CDR2 YFSETQ. Trimming took off 4 bases at V and 8 bases at J, with 19 bases between the two ends. The CDR3: CASSLDPKAMDSPLHF. CDR3 bases: TGCGCCAGCAGCCTGGACCCCAAGGCTATGGATTCACCCCTCCACTTT.

This chain's CDR3 is CAIRKQGMNTEAFF. CDR3 sequence (DNA): TGTGCCATCAGGAAACAGGGCATGAACACTGAAGCTTTCTTT. This chain links TRBV10-3 with TRBJ1-1; the D gene is possibly TRBD1 (6 bases). This CDR3 region has 14 residues. The germline V and J ends were trimmed by 6 bases and 0 bases, with 11 bases remaining between them. From germline, CDR1 is ENHRY and CDR2 SYGVKD.

This clonotype was seen ten or more times. V gene TRBV12-3 or TRBV12-4 combines with J gene TRBJ2-1; 8 nucleotides match TRBD1. V was clipped by 8 bases and J by 0 bases; unmatched bases: 9. The CDR3 loop spans 16 amino acids. The CDR3 reads CASGGQGRSSYNEQFF. The CDR3 DNA reads TGTGCCAGCGGCGGACAGGGCAGGAGCTCCTACAATGAGCAGTTCTTC.

This clonotype was observed many times. The chain links TRBV7-8 to TRBJ2-5; possible D gene TRBD2, 6 bases. Germline CDR1 SGHVS, CDR2 FQNEAQ. Trimming shortened V by 10 bases and J by 0 bases, and 18 bases separated the two germline ends. CDR3 size: 15 residues. The CDR3 loop reads CAIAGGTLYQETQYF. The CDR3 nucleotides read TGTGCCATCGCAGGAGGGACTTTGTACCAAGAGACCCAGTACTTC.

This clonotype was seen many times. The V call is TRBV27, the J call TRBJ1-2, with D unresolved. Per germline, CDR1 MNHEY and CDR2 SMNVEV (reference sequence). The CDR3 extends over 14 amino acids. Trimming removed 2 bases from V and 4 bases from J, with 11 bases in between. CDR3 sequence (DNA): TGTGCCAGCAGTTTACGGCCTAGTATCTATGGCTACACCTTC. Translation gives CASSLRPSIYGYTF.

V gene TRBV20-1 combines with J gene TRBJ1-5; no reliable D call. Germline V gene sequence: CDR1 DFQATT, CDR2 SNEGSKA (reference sequence). The CDR3 is 15 residues long. V was trimmed by 0 bases and J by 7 bases, leaving 16 bases between them. CDR3 coding DNA: TGCAGTGCTAGAGAGGGAACCGAAAGGCTACAGCCCCAGCATTTT. This encodes CSAREGTERLQPQHF.

This clonotype was seen repeatedly, ten times or more. The chain combines TRBV29-1 with TRBJ2-5; perhaps TRBD1 as D (6 bases). The V gene's germline CDR1 is SQVTM and CDR2 ANQGSEA. The CDR3 has 13 residues. V was shortened by 5 bases and J by 3 bases, with 13 bases between the two germline ends. The CDR3 reads CSVSTGSEETQYF. For the CDR3, the DNA is TGCAGCGTTTCTACAGGGTCGGAAGAGACCCAGTACTTC.

This clonotype was counted many times. J is TRBJ2-5 and V is TRBV20-1; D gene unclear. V lost 6 bases to trimming and J lost 5 bases, with 16 bases between them. CDR3 length: 13 residues. Germline lookup yields CDR1 DFQATT and CDR2 SNEGSKA (reference sequence). The CDR3 loop is CSALPRDPETQYF. The DNA of the CDR3 is TGCAGTGCCCTTCCAAGGGATCCGGAGACCCAGTACTTC.

The chain is built from TRBV5-5 and TRBJ2-7; possible D gene TRBD1, 5 bases. This CDR3 spans 15 amino acids. Germline CDR1 is SGHKS and CDR2 is YYEKEE (reference sequence). The V gene lost 0 bases and the J gene lost 2 bases, with 12 bases spanning the gap. Here the CDR3 DNA reads TGTGCCAGCAGCTTGGCTACAGGTCTTACCTACGAGCAGTACGTC. Translated: CASSLATGLTYEQYV.

This clonotype occurred many times. This chain uses TRBV20-1 with TRBJ2-2, with TRBD2 matching 10 bases. This CDR3 region has 16 residues. CDR1 and CDR2 (germline): DFQATT, SNEGSKA (reference sequence). The ends lost 0 bases at V and 2 bases at J; junction bases unmatched: 3. The CDR3 nucleotides are TGCAGTGCTAGAGACACTAGCGGGGCTAACACCGGGGAGCTGTTTTTT. Its translation: CSARDTSGANTGELFF.

This clonotype was recorded a few times. The V gene is TRBV20-1, the J gene TRBJ2-5; TRBD1 is a possible D gene (5 bases). The CDR3 has 15 amino acids. V was clipped by 3 bases and J by 2 bases, with 16 bases between them. Germline lookup yields CDR1 DFQATT and CDR2 SNEGSKA (reference sequence). The CDR3 loop is CSARDGSDRQETQYF. The CDR3 coding sequence is TGCAGTGCTAGGGACGGATCCGACAGACAAGAGACCCAGTACTTC.

The J gene is TRBJ1-1, the V gene TRBV12-3 or TRBV12-4; 10 nucleotides line up with TRBD1. CDR3 size: 16 residues. The trim removed 3 bases at V and 0 bases at J, leaving 4 bases unmatched. This CDR3 is CASSFDRGPLNTEAFF. The CDR3, as DNA: TGTGCCAGCAGTTTCGACAGGGGGCCTCTGAACACTGAAGCTTTCTTT.

This clonotype has a handful of counts. J is TRBJ2-7 and V is TRBV7-8; D perhaps matches TRBD1 (6 bases). Germline CDR1 reads SGHVS; CDR2 reads FQNEAQ. CDR3 length equals 13 residues. Trimming removed 4 bases from V and 2 bases from J, with 9 bases in between. The CDR3 protein is CASSSDSPYEQYF. Written as DNA, the CDR3 is TGTGCCAGCAGCTCGGACAGCCCCTACGAGCAGTACTTC.

This clonotype was seen at least ten times. The gene calls are TRBV28 and TRBJ2-5, with D perhaps matching TRBD2 (5 bases). The CDR3 is 16 residues long. CDR1 is MDHEN, CDR2 SYDVKM, per germline. V was cut by 5 bases and J by 5 bases, with 21 bases left in between. The CDR3 DNA reads as TGTGCCAGCAGTCCGAAGCTACTAGAAGGTTGGGAGACCCAGTACTTC. Protein sequence: CASSPKLLEGWETQYF.

The rearrangement uses TRBV6-5 and TRBJ1-2; D perhaps matches TRBD1 (6 bases). Trimming took off 2 bases at V and 4 bases at J, with 11 bases between the two ends. The CDR3 length is 14 residues. The germline V gene has CDR1 MNHEY and CDR2 SVGAGI. CDR3 nucleotides: TGTGCCAGCAGTTACAAGGGGGGGACCTATGGCTACACCTTC. It encodes CASSYKGGTYGYTF.

This clonotype was seen more than once but under ten times. CDR3 coding DNA: TGTGCCAGCAGTGGGCTAGCGGACACCGGGGAGCTGTTTTTT. Protein product: CASSGLADTGELFF. J is TRBJ2-2 and V is TRBV6-1, with TRBD2 identical over 7 bases. J lost 3 bases, V lost 4 bases, and 2 bases had no gene match. Germline V gene data show CDR1 as MNHNS and CDR2 as SASEGT. The CDR3 runs to 14 residues.

This clonotype was counted many times. Written as DNA, the CDR3 is TGTGCCAGCAGCTTACTGGGACTAGCGGGGGGAAGCACAGATACGCAGTATTTT. Protein product: CASSLLGLAGGSTDTQYF. The chain links TRBV11-3 to TRBJ2-3, with 15 bases that match TRBD2. Germline V gene lookup returns CDR1 SGHNT and CDR2 YENEEA. Germline trimming cut 2 bases from V and 0 bases from J; bases unmatched to any gene: 3. This CDR3 is built from 18 residues.

The chain uses TRBV7-2 and TRBJ2-7; TRBD2 aligns across 10 bases. The germline V gene has CDR1 SGHTA and CDR2 FQGNSA. Trimming at V came to 0 bases and at J to 2 bases, leaving 7 bases not matched to a gene. CDR3 size: 17 residues. The CDR3 spells CASSLAIGLAVAYEQYF. CDR3 DNA sequence: TGTGCCAGCAGCTTAGCGATAGGACTAGCGGTCGCCTACGAGCAGTACTTC.

In its sample, this clonotype was seen many times. The chain couples TRBV11-3 to TRBJ1-6; D might be TRBD1 (5 bases). Trimming pared 5 bases from V and 8 bases from J, leaving 13 bases between. Germline CDR1 reads SGHNT; CDR2 reads YENEEA. CDR3 length: 14 amino acids. Written as DNA, the CDR3 is TGTGCCAGCAGCGGGGCGGCCTGGGATTCACCCCTCCACTTT. Translating gives CASSGAAWDSPLHF.

This clonotype occurred many times. V usage is TRBV4-1 and J usage is TRBJ1-1; unclear D gene. This CDR3 is built from 15 residues. Germline CDR1 reads MGHRA; CDR2 reads YSYEKL. Trimming removed 0 bases from V and 1 base from J, with 9 bases in between. Here the CDR3 reads CASSQDGDGNTEAFF. DNA for the CDR3: TGCGCCAGCAGCCAAGATGGGGATGGGAACACTGAAGCTTTCTTT.

The chain carries TRBV7-9 and TRBJ1-3; a possible D gene is TRBD1 (5 bases). CDR1 SEHNR and CDR2 FQNEAQ come from the germline V gene (reference sequence). Trimming removed 5 bases from V and 0 bases from J, with 17 bases in between. The CDR3 spans 17 residues. The CDR3 DNA sequence: TGTGCCAGCAGCCCCCGCAGGGCCCTGATCTCTGGAAACACCATATATTTT. This translates into CASSPRRALISGNTIYF.